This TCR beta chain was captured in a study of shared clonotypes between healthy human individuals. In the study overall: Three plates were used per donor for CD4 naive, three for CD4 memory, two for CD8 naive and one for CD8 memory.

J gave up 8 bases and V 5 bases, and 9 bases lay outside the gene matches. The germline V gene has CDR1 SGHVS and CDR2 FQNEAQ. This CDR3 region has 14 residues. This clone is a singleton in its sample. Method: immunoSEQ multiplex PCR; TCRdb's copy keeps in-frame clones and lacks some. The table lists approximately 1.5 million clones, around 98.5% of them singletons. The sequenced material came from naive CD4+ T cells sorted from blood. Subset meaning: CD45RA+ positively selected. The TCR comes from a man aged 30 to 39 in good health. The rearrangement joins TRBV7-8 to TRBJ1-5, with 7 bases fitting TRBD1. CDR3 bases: TGTGCCAGCAGCCTCGGACAGGCCCTCAAGCCCCAGCATTTT. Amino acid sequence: CASSLGQALKPQHF.